The rows below give T cell receptor beta chains drawn from one sample of a study of beta chain features in type 1 diabetes. Only in-frame clones appear in the TCRdb table, and some are missing; sequencing was by immunoSEQ multiplex PCR. The repertoire holds hundreds of thousands of clones, with 10% to 15% as singletons. What was sequenced was naive CD4+ T cells from blood. Receptors originate from a young man with type 1 diabetes. CDR3s include the opening cysteine and the closing phenylalanine or tryptophan. The order of the fields is CDR3 length, V gene, clone size, J gene, D gene, CDR3 DNA, CDR3 protein. A D gene is named only where the DNA matches it firmly. Size tells how often a clone was seen (once, few, many) or the class of an expanded clone, and some rows leave it out.

len: 20
v_gene: TRBV7-2
abundance: .
j_gene: TRBJ2-1
d_gene: TRBD2
CDR3nt: TGTGCCAGCAGCTTAGCGAGGGGAGCGGGGGGTCCCTCCTCCTACAATGAGCAGTTCTTC
CDR3aa: CASSLARGAGGPSSYNEQFF

len: 17
v_gene: TRBV4-2
abundance: .
j_gene: TRBJ2-2
d_gene: TRBD2
CDR3nt: TGTGCCAGCAGCCAGGGGACTAGCGGGGGTGGGCACGGGGAGCTGTTTTTT
CDR3aa: CASSQGTSGGGHGELFF

len: 14
v_gene: TRBV5-1
abundance: few
j_gene: TRBJ1-6
d_gene: .
CDR3nt: TGCGCCAGCACCACCGGGACCCAAGGGGGTCCCCTCCACTTT
CDR3aa: CASTTGTQGGPLHF

len: 13
v_gene: TRBV28
abundance: few
j_gene: TRBJ1-4
d_gene: .
CDR3nt: TGTGCCAGCAGTCCCACGCCTAATGAAAAACTGTTTTTT
CDR3aa: CASSPTPNEKLFF

len: 11
v_gene: TRBV30
abundance: few
j_gene: TRBJ2-1
d_gene: .
CDR3nt: TGTGCCTGGAGTGTAAGCGGTGAGCAGTTCTTC
CDR3aa: CAWSVSGEQFF

len: 12
v_gene: TRBV29-1
abundance: .
j_gene: TRBJ1-5
d_gene: TRBD1
CDR3nt: TGCTCGACAGGGGAGTTGGATCAGCCCCAGCATTTT
CDR3aa: CSTGELDQPQHF

len: 14
v_gene: TRBV27
abundance: .
j_gene: TRBJ1-1
d_gene: .
CDR3nt: TGTGCCAGCAGTCTCAGAAATTTGAACACTGAAGCTTTCTTT
CDR3aa: CASSLRNLNTEAFF

len: 13
v_gene: TRBV5-1
abundance: few
j_gene: TRBJ1-1
d_gene: .
CDR3nt: TGCGCCAGCAGCTTGAGGGGCGGCGCTGAAGCTTTCTTT
CDR3aa: CASSLRGGAEAFF

len: 15
v_gene: TRBV19
abundance: .
j_gene: TRBJ1-5
d_gene: TRBD1
CDR3nt: TGTGCCAGTAGTAAGGGGACAGGGCCAAATCAGCCCCAGCATTTT
CDR3aa: CASSKGTGPNQPQHF

len: 15
v_gene: TRBV7-9
abundance: .
j_gene: TRBJ2-3
d_gene: .
CDR3nt: TGTGCCAGCAGCTTAGCTGTGGCAGGGGCAGATACGCAGTATTTT
CDR3aa: CASSLAVAGADTQYF

len: 14
v_gene: TRBV11-3
abundance: few
j_gene: TRBJ2-7
d_gene: TRBD1
CDR3nt: TGTGCCAGCAGCTCAGGACAGGGGGACTACGAGCAGTACTTC
CDR3aa: CASSSGQGDYEQYF

len: 14
v_gene: TRBV19
abundance: .
j_gene: TRBJ1-6
d_gene: .
CDR3nt: TGTGCCAGTAGTAGAGGCAGTTACAATTCACCCCTCCACTTT
CDR3aa: CASSRGSYNSPLHF

len: 14
v_gene: TRBV30
abundance: few
j_gene: TRBJ1-3
d_gene: .
CDR3nt: TGTGCCTGGATCGTCGGATACCTAGGAAACACCATATATTTT
CDR3aa: CAWIVGYLGNTIYF

len: 13
v_gene: TRBV11-2
abundance: .
j_gene: TRBJ2-7
d_gene: TRBD1
CDR3nt: TGTGCCAGCAGCTTGCGTGGACAGGTTAAGCAGTACTTC
CDR3aa: CASSLRGQVKQYF

len: 17
v_gene: TRBV27
abundance: .
j_gene: TRBJ1-2
d_gene: .
CDR3nt: TGTGCCAGCAGTTTCCACTCCCAGGTAGGGAAGGAGTATGGCTACACCTTC
CDR3aa: CASSFHSQVGKEYGYTF

len: 12
v_gene: TRBV30
abundance: few
j_gene: TRBJ1-1
d_gene: .
CDR3nt: TGTGCCTGGAGTCGGGAAGATTATGAAGCTTTCTTT
CDR3aa: CAWSREDYEAFF

len: 13
v_gene: TRBV10-3
abundance: few
j_gene: TRBJ2-3
d_gene: TRBD2
CDR3nt: TGTGCCACTACTAGCGGGGATTTCGATACGCAGTATTTT
CDR3aa: CATTSGDFDTQYF

len: 15
v_gene: TRBV11-3
abundance: .
j_gene: TRBJ1-4
d_gene: .
CDR3nt: TGTGCCAGCTCCGGGGGGATCGCAACTAATGAAAAACTGTTTTTT
CDR3aa: CASSGGIATNEKLFF

len: 15
v_gene: TRBV5-1
abundance: .
j_gene: TRBJ2-6
d_gene: .
CDR3nt: TGCGCCAGCAGCTCTTTCACACAAGGGGCCAACGTCCTGACTTTC
CDR3aa: CASSSFTQGANVLTF

len: 14
v_gene: TRBV2
abundance: few
j_gene: TRBJ2-7
d_gene: TRBD1
CDR3nt: TGTGCCAGCAGTGAACAGGGGGAGTCCTACGAGCAGTACTTC
CDR3aa: CASSEQGESYEQYF

len: 20
v_gene: TRBV5-1
abundance: .
j_gene: TRBJ2-1
d_gene: TRBD2
CDR3nt: TGCGCCAGCAGCTTGGCGTCGGGTCTAGCGGGGGCCTCCCCCCCCCGTGAGCAGTTCTTC
CDR3aa: CASSLASGLAGASPPREQFF

len: 14
v_gene: TRBV19
abundance: .
j_gene: TRBJ2-3
d_gene: .
CDR3nt: TGTGCCAGTAGTATGGGCCTTCGGACAGATACGCAGTATTTT
CDR3aa: CASSMGLRTDTQYF

len: 16
v_gene: TRBV12-5
abundance: few
j_gene: TRBJ2-1
d_gene: TRBD2
CDR3nt: TGTGCTAGTGGTTTGGTATTTAGCGGGTCCTACAATGAGCAGTTCTTC
CDR3aa: CASGLVFSGSYNEQFF

len: 14
v_gene: TRBV30
abundance: .
j_gene: TRBJ2-3
d_gene: .
CDR3nt: TGTGCCTGGAGTCTGGGGCTAGCGTGGGGTGCGCAGTATTTT
CDR3aa: CAWSLGLAWGAQYF

len: 12
v_gene: TRBV29-1
abundance: .
j_gene: TRBJ2-7
d_gene: .
CDR3nt: TGCAGCGTTGAAGAGGATAGCTACGAGCAGTACTTC
CDR3aa: CSVEEDSYEQYF

len: 13
v_gene: TRBV29-1
abundance: .
j_gene: TRBJ2-3
d_gene: TRBD1
CDR3nt: TGCAGCCAAGAGGGACAGGGCACAGATACGCAGTATTTT
CDR3aa: CSQEGQGTDTQYF

len: 15
v_gene: TRBV10-3
abundance: few
j_gene: TRBJ2-3
d_gene: .
CDR3nt: TGTGCCATCAGTGGCCCGCCGGGGGAGACAGATACGCAGTATTTT
CDR3aa: CAISGPPGETDTQYF

len: 16
v_gene: TRBV2
abundance: few
j_gene: TRBJ2-3
d_gene: TRBD2
CDR3nt: TGTGCCAGCAGTGAAGAGGCGGCTAGCGGGGGGCCTACGCAGTATTTT
CDR3aa: CASSEEAASGGPTQYF

len: 16
v_gene: TRBV4-2
abundance: .
j_gene: TRBJ2-5
d_gene: .
CDR3nt: TGTGCCAGCAGCCAAACCCGACAGAGTGTTGGAGAGACCCAGTACTTC
CDR3aa: CASSQTRQSVGETQYF

len: 16
v_gene: TRBV19
abundance: few
j_gene: TRBJ1-2
d_gene: TRBD1
CDR3nt: TGTGCCAGTAGTCGACAGGGCGCTCCCGGTGTCTATGGCTACACCTTC
CDR3aa: CASSRQGAPGVYGYTF

len: 15
v_gene: TRBV7-8
abundance: .
j_gene: TRBJ2-7
d_gene: TRBD2
CDR3nt: TGTGCCAGCAGCTCACTAGCGGGGGGCTCCTACGAGCAGTACTTC
CDR3aa: CASSSLAGGSYEQYF

len: 15
v_gene: TRBV6-1
abundance: few
j_gene: TRBJ2-5
d_gene: TRBD1
CDR3nt: TGTGCCAGCAGTGAAGGAGACAGGGACCAAGAGACCCAGTACTTC
CDR3aa: CASSEGDRDQETQYF

len: 15
v_gene: TRBV10-3
abundance: .
j_gene: TRBJ1-4
d_gene: .
CDR3nt: TGTGCCACCAGCCCTTCGGGTTCCGTGGATGAAAAACTGTTTTTT
CDR3aa: CATSPSGSVDEKLFF

len: 14
v_gene: TRBV5-1
abundance: few
j_gene: TRBJ2-7
d_gene: .
CDR3nt: TGCGCCAGCAGCTTGGGGGGATCCTCCTACGAGCAGTACTTC
CDR3aa: CASSLGGSSYEQYF

len: 13
v_gene: TRBV7-8
abundance: .
j_gene: TRBJ1-1
d_gene: .
CDR3nt: TGTGCCAGCAGCTTACCCATGAACACTGAAGCTTTCTTT
CDR3aa: CASSLPMNTEAFF

len: 13
v_gene: TRBV5-1
abundance: .
j_gene: TRBJ2-3
d_gene: .
CDR3nt: TGCGCCAGCAGCCCGCAAGGCACAGATACGCAGTATTTT
CDR3aa: CASSPQGTDTQYF

len: 13
v_gene: TRBV30
abundance: .
j_gene: TRBJ1-1
d_gene: .
CDR3nt: TGTGCCTGGAGTAGGGCGGGAGGCACTGAAGCTTTCTTT
CDR3aa: CAWSRAGGTEAFF

len: 14
v_gene: TRBV7-9
abundance: .
j_gene: TRBJ2-1
d_gene: .
CDR3nt: TGTGCCAGCAGTCCCCGCAGGGACCACAATGAGCAGTTCTTC
CDR3aa: CASSPRRDHNEQFF

len: 16
v_gene: TRBV6-6
abundance: few
j_gene: TRBJ2-3
d_gene: .
CDR3nt: TGTGCCAGCAGTCCCCGGGACACAGCTAGCACAGATACGCAGTATTTT
CDR3aa: CASSPRDTASTDTQYF

len: 16
v_gene: TRBV4-2
abundance: .
j_gene: TRBJ1-1
d_gene: TRBD1
CDR3nt: TGTGCCAGCAGCCAAGGGGGGACAGGGATGAACACTGAAGCTTTCTTT
CDR3aa: CASSQGGTGMNTEAFF

len: 16
v_gene: TRBV2
abundance: .
j_gene: TRBJ1-5
d_gene: TRBD1
CDR3nt: TGTGCCAGCAGTTCACAGGGGGCAGGAAGCAATCAGCCCCAGCATTTT
CDR3aa: CASSSQGAGSNQPQHF

len: 13
v_gene: TRBV9
abundance: .
j_gene: TRBJ1-1
d_gene: TRBD1
CDR3nt: TGTGCCAGCAGCCGGGACAGGGGCACTGAAGCTTTCTTT
CDR3aa: CASSRDRGTEAFF

len: 14
v_gene: TRBV5-1
abundance: .
j_gene: TRBJ1-2
d_gene: TRBD1
CDR3nt: TGCGCCAGCAGCTTGGCCCTTGACAGGGGTGGCTACACCTTC
CDR3aa: CASSLALDRGGYTF

len: 15
v_gene: TRBV10-1
abundance: .
j_gene: TRBJ2-3
d_gene: TRBD1
CDR3nt: TGCGCCAGCAGTGACCCAGGGGGCATCGTGAATACGCAGTATTTT
CDR3aa: CASSDPGGIVNTQYF

len: 12
v_gene: TRBV7-6
abundance: .
j_gene: TRBJ2-3
d_gene: .
CDR3nt: TGTGCCAGCAGCCGGACTGGCGATACGCAGTATTTT
CDR3aa: CASSRTGDTQYF

len: 13
v_gene: TRBV27
abundance: .
j_gene: TRBJ2-7
d_gene: .
CDR3nt: TGTGCCAGTATGGTTTACGGGAGCGTCGAGCAGTACTTC
CDR3aa: CASMVYGSVEQYF

len: 12
v_gene: TRBV5-6
abundance: .
j_gene: TRBJ1-3
d_gene: .
CDR3nt: TGTGCCAGCAAATCCTCTGGAAACACCATATATTTT
CDR3aa: CASKSSGNTIYF

len: 15
v_gene: TRBV28
abundance: .
j_gene: TRBJ1-1
d_gene: .
CDR3nt: TGTGCCAGCAGTTTATCGCACCGGAGGTACACTGAAGCTTTCTTT
CDR3aa: CASSLSHRRYTEAFF

len: 15
v_gene: TRBV16
abundance: few
j_gene: TRBJ2-4
d_gene: TRBD2
CDR3nt: TGTGCCAGCAGCTACGGGGGGTTAGCCAAAAACATTCAGTACTTC
CDR3aa: CASSYGGLAKNIQYF

len: 13
v_gene: TRBV5-1
abundance: once
j_gene: TRBJ1-1
d_gene: .
CDR3nt: TGCGCCAGCAGCTTGGGGACAGCGGGTGAAGCTTTCTTT
CDR3aa: CASSLGTAGEAFF

len: 15
v_gene: TRBV30
abundance: .
j_gene: TRBJ1-6
d_gene: .
CDR3nt: TGTGCCTGGAGCAGGGACGACAAGGATAATTCACCCCTCCACTTT
CDR3aa: CAWSRDDKDNSPLHF

len: 12
v_gene: TRBV30
abundance: few
j_gene: TRBJ2-3
d_gene: .
CDR3nt: TGTGCCTGGAGTCCCATCAGCCATACGCAGTATTTT
CDR3aa: CAWSPISHTQYF

len: 11
v_gene: TRBV20-1
abundance: .
j_gene: TRBJ2-5
d_gene: .
CDR3nt: TGCAGTGCTAGGAGCGGAGAGACCCAGTACTTC
CDR3aa: CSARSGETQYF

len: 14
v_gene: TRBV18
abundance: few
j_gene: TRBJ1-5
d_gene: .
CDR3nt: TGTGCCAGCTCACCCGAAGGGGGCAATCAGCCCCAGCATTTT
CDR3aa: CASSPEGGNQPQHF

len: 13
v_gene: TRBV27
abundance: few
j_gene: TRBJ1-1
d_gene: .
CDR3nt: TGTGCCAGCTCAAGCGGCGGCCCAGGGCGGGCTTTCTTT
CDR3aa: CASSSGGPGRAFF

len: 14
v_gene: TRBV7-2
abundance: once
j_gene: TRBJ1-1
d_gene: TRBD1
CDR3nt: TGTGCCAGCAGCTTTCCCGGGACAGGGACTGAAGCTTTCTTT
CDR3aa: CASSFPGTGTEAFF

len: 9
v_gene: TRBV2
abundance: .
j_gene: TRBJ2-1
d_gene: .
CDR3nt: TGTGCCTCCCTCGGTGAGCAGTTCTTC
CDR3aa: CASLGEQFF

len: 16
v_gene: TRBV4-1
abundance: .
j_gene: TRBJ2-1
d_gene: TRBD2
CDR3nt: TGCGCCAGCAGCTGGTCCGGGAGCGGGGGAGGGAATGAGCAGTTCTTC
CDR3aa: CASSWSGSGGGNEQFF

len: 14
v_gene: TRBV14
abundance: few
j_gene: TRBJ1-4
d_gene: .
CDR3nt: TGTGCCAGCAGCCCGTGGGAAGTGAATGAAAAACTGTTTTTT
CDR3aa: CASSPWEVNEKLFF

len: 13
v_gene: TRBV29-1
abundance: few
j_gene: TRBJ2-1
d_gene: .
CDR3nt: TGCAGCGCCTCTAGCTCCTGGAGCGGCGAGCAGTTCTTC
CDR3aa: CSASSSWSGEQFF